This TCR beta chain was sequenced for a study of cytomegalovirus exposure and HLA in healthy donors. From germline, CDR1 is SEHNR and CDR2 FQNEAQ (reference sequence). V lost 5 bases, J lost 5 bases, and 6 bases lay in between. The CDR3 is 11 residues long. Note on this clone: Antigen: not known. Only one base separates this from a far larger clonotype, so it likely reflects a read error. Other nucleotide sequences in the sample specify the same CDR3.

Clones were read by immunoSEQ multiplex PCR, and TCRdb kept only the in-frame ones, dropping some. The table has 190,000 or so clones, approximately 80% seen once. General study points: In vitro, three CMV-associated chains proved specific for CMV antigens. There were under 200 TCR beta chains listed as cytomegalovirus-associated. Cytomegalovirus status was reportedly diagnosed by the classifier with high sensitivity and specificity.

This sequence was found in a woman younger than 45 in good health and CMV-seropositive. V gene TRBV7-9 combines with J gene TRBJ2-5; D remains ambiguous. The sequencing sample was made of PBMCs. CDR3 sequence reads: CASSPGETQYF. The CDR3 nucleotides are TGTGCCAGCAGCCCCGGGGAGACCCAGTACTTC.